The 17 T cell receptor beta chains reported below all come from one sample, sequenced in a study of blood T cell repertoires in COVID-19. Only in-frame clones appear in the TCRdb table, and some are missing; sequencing was by immunoSEQ multiplex PCR. The data contain nearly 40,000 clones, approximately 80% of them singletons. Input material: peripheral blood. The receptor set was obtained from a man in his forties or fifties with active or convalescent COVID-19.

The chain couples TRBV6-4 to TRBJ2-7; possibly TRBD1 for D (5 bases). In germline, CDR1 is MRHNA, CDR2 SNTAGT. This CDR3 has 19 residues. V was pared by 0 bases and J by 0 bases, with 21 bases between. The CDR3 here is CASSDSIVAEDNSSYEQYF. The CDR3 nucleotides are TGTGCCAGCAGTGACTCAATAGTGGCAGAGGACAACAGCTCCTACGAGCAGTACTTC.

The chain is built from TRBV13 and TRBJ2-5; TRBD1 matches at 12 bases. This CDR3 spans 19 amino acids. The germline V gene has CDR1 PRHDT and CDR2 FYEKMQ (reference sequence). J was trimmed by 5 bases and V by 7 bases; bases with no gene match: 20. The CDR3: CASNIRDRGRPNRWETQYF. CDR3 DNA: TGTGCCAGCAACATCCGGGACAGGGGGCGACCCAACCGTTGGGAGACCCAGTACTTC.

V is TRBV14 and J is TRBJ1-2; TRBD1 is a possible D gene (5 bases). CDR1 is SGHDN, CDR2 FVKESK, per germline. The CDR3 contains 13 residues. The V end was cut by 1 base, the J end by 7 bases, with 10 bases between. The CDR3 sequence: CASSQAGASGYTF. CDR3 in DNA: TGTGCCAGCAGCCAAGCTGGGGCTAGTGGCTACACCTTC.

The chain carries TRBV7-3 and TRBJ2-3, with 11 bases identical to TRBD2. CDR1 is SGHTA, CDR2 FQGTGA, per germline. This CDR3 comprises 17 residues. V trimming: 5 bases; J trimming: 1 base; junction bases outside the gene matches: 8. CDR3 coding DNA: TGTGCCAGCAGCGCTTCCAAACTAGCGGGGGGCACAGATACGCAGTATTTT. Translation: CASSASKLAGGTDTQYF.

The V and J genes are TRBV7-9 and TRBJ1-5; 8 nucleotides line up with TRBD1. V was clipped by 0 bases and J by 6 bases; unmatched bases: 10. CDR1 and CDR2 (germline): SEHNR, FQNEAQ (reference sequence). The CDR3 totals 17 residues. The CDR3 sequence: CASSLAKTGEWAQPQHF. The CDR3 nucleotides are TGTGCCAGCAGCTTAGCGAAGACAGGGGAGTGGGCTCAGCCCCAGCATTTT.

This clone was detected only once. The chain has TRBV14 and TRBJ2-2, with a tentative D call TRBD2 (7 bases). V lost 7 bases and J 6 bases, leaving 12 bases between the germline ends. This CDR3 comprises 13 residues. Per germline, CDR1 SGHDN and CDR2 FVKESK. The CDR3 region is CASTRGGAGELFF. DNA of the CDR3: TGTGCCAGCACGCGAGGGGGGGCCGGGGAGCTGTTTTTT.

This clone was detected once. The chain links TRBV7-3 to TRBJ1-2; D possibly corresponds to TRBD1 (6 bases). The V gene's germline CDR1 is SGHTA and CDR2 FQGTGA. Trimming pared 0 bases from V and 0 bases from J, leaving 14 bases between. This CDR3 region has 17 residues. In DNA form, the CDR3 reads TGTGCCAGCAGCTTAACGGCCACAGGGAACTCTAACTATGGCTACACCTTC. Protein: CASSLTATGNSNYGYTF.

The J gene is TRBJ2-3, the V gene TRBV10-3, with 9 bases lining up with TRBD1. With V trimmed by 3 bases and J by 2 bases, 6 bases remained unmatched. CDR1 ENHRY and CDR2 SYGVKD come from the germline V gene. The CDR3 is 16 residues long. CDR3 sequence: CAISDGGQGPTDTQYF. CDR3 DNA sequence: TGTGCCATCAGTGATGGGGGACAGGGCCCCACAGATACGCAGTATTTT.

CDR3 residues: CASSPRHDYNSPLHF. CDR3 sequence (DNA): TGTGCCAGTAGCCCTAGGCACGACTATAATTCACCCCTCCACTTT. V gene TRBV19 combines with J gene TRBJ1-6; the D is unclear. Germline assignment: CDR1 LNHDA and CDR2 SQIVND (reference sequence). The CDR3 runs 15 residues. Trimming removed 6 bases at V and 3 bases at J, with 12 bases between.

The chain carries TRBV19 and TRBJ1-6, with 7 bases that match TRBD1. V gave up 8 bases and J gave up 9 bases; unmatched junction bases: 7. CDR1 and CDR2 from the germline V gene are LNHDA and SQIVND (reference sequence). The CDR3 sequence is 13 residues long. The CDR3 nucleotides read TGTGCCAGTCACGGGACAGCCGGTTCACCCCTCCACTTT. Residues: CASHGTAGSPLHF. Full variable domain (outside the CDR3, taken from reference TRBV19 and TRBJ1-6): DGGITQSPKYLFRKEGQNVTLSCEQNLNHDAMYWYRQDPGQGLRLIYYSQIVNDFQKGDIAEGYSVSREKKESFPLTVTSAQKNPTAFYLCASHGTAGSPLHFGNGTRLTVT.

The sample holds one count of this clone. The V gene is TRBV7-2, the J gene TRBJ1-3, with D unresolved. The germline V gene has CDR1 SGHTA and CDR2 FQGNSA. V was trimmed by 4 bases and J by 3 bases, leaving 7 bases between them. The CDR3 consists of 13 residues. DNA of the CDR3: TGTGCCAGCAGCTCGGACTTTGGAAACACCATATATTTT. It specifies CASSSDFGNTIYF.

This chain connects TRBV11-2 to TRBJ1-1; tentative D call: TRBD1 (5 bases). The CDR3 extends over 15 amino acids. V gave up 2 bases and J gave up 2 bases, with 12 bases separating them. Germline CDR1 reads SGHAT; CDR2 reads FQNNGV. The CDR3 DNA is TGTGCCAGCAGCTTAACGGGGAGGGGCAACACTGAAGCTTTCTTT. It encodes CASSLTGRGNTEAFF.

The rearrangement links TRBV19 to TRBJ2-7; the match to TRBD1 covers 8 bases. Germline CDR1 is LNHDA and CDR2 is SQIVND (reference sequence). CDR3 length: 15 residues. J was trimmed by 1 base and V by 2 bases; bases with no gene match: 4. The CDR3: CASSISRTGSYEQYF. The CDR3 nucleotides are TGTGCCAGTAGTATATCTCGGACAGGGTCCTACGAGCAGTACTTC.

The chain joins TRBV6-1 to TRBJ2-7; D unresolved. This CDR3 comprises 14 residues. Per the germline V gene, CDR1 is MNHNS and CDR2 is SASEGT. The V gene lost 0 bases and the J gene lost 3 bases, with 9 bases spanning the gap. This chain's CDR3 is CASSEAPSDYEQYF. CDR3 coding DNA: TGTGCCAGCAGTGAAGCCCCCAGTGACTACGAGCAGTACTTC.

The chain is built from TRBV2 and TRBJ2-7; 7 nucleotides agree with TRBD2. Germline V CDR1 and CDR2: SNHLY, FYNNEI. Unmatched junction bases numbered 2, after V lost 2 bases and J lost 1 base. The CDR3 spans 14 residues. The CDR3, as DNA: TGTGCCAGCAGTGAAACGGGGGGATCCTACGAGCAGTACTTC. This encodes CASSETGGSYEQYF.

As DNA, the CDR3 is TGTGCCAGCAGCTCGCCGGACAGGGTCCAAGAGACCCAGTACTTC. Protein: CASSSPDRVQETQYF. V and J are TRBV7-9 and TRBJ2-5, with 8 bases that match TRBD1. The junction had 5 bases not matched to a gene; V was cut back by 4 bases and J by 1 base. The CDR3 contains 15 residues. The germline CDR1 and CDR2 sequences are SEHNR and FQNEAQ (reference sequence).

The chain joins TRBV19 to TRBJ1-2; 7 positions match TRBD1. Trimming cost V 6 bases and J 8 bases; bases outside gene matches: 9. The length of the CDR3 is 13 residues. Germline V lookup: CDR1 LNHDA, CDR2 SQIVND (reference sequence). The CDR3 sequence: CASSPQGVEGYTF. The CDR3 region has the DNA TGTGCCAGTAGCCCCCAGGGGGTTGAGGGCTACACCTTC.